Here is one T cell receptor (beta chain) with its context. This sample is drawn from a study of blood T cell repertoires in COVID-19. Study-wide context: T cells, B-cell-depleted T cells, or PBMCs provided the cDNA or gDNA that served as material.

The germline V gene encodes CDR1 LGHDT and CDR2 YNNKEL (reference sequence). V lost 6 bases and J lost 10, with 13 bases in between. This CDR3 spans 12 amino acids. Sequencing was performed with immunoSEQ multiplex PCR; in TCRdb, only in-frame clones are kept and a portion is missing. The table lists 100,000 or so clones, roughly 90% of them singletons. The sample comprised peripheral blood. V is TRBV3-1 (or the pseudogene TRBV3-2) and J is TRBJ2-1; maybe TRBD1 (7 bases). The sequence derives from a woman aged 60 to 75 with acute or convalescent COVID-19. CDR3 protein: CASSRSGGEQFF. CDR3 DNA: TGTGCCAGCAGTCGTTCAGGGGGGGAGCAGTTCTTC.